A selection of T cell receptor beta chains follows, all from one sample in a study of regulatory T cells in long-lasting Graves disease. TCRdb analysed the multiplex PCR reads with MiXCR anew, one entry per CDR3 protein. Of approximately 440,000 distinct CDR3 sequences in the sample, about a sixth are singletons; the top ten hold 12%. The sample was also linked to a second study, of T cells in Graves' hyperthyroidism and ophthalmopathy.

The sequencing here drew on peripheral blood mononuclear cells (PBMCs), taken at new diagnosis, from a patient treated with antithyroid drugs. The receptors originated from a man aged 40-49 years with Graves disease. Both conserved end residues are part of each CDR3. The D gene is left open where the match is weak. Only some rows state a clone size, as once, few, many or a class for expanded clones.

clone_size j_call v_call d_call cdr3_nt cdr3_aa
. TRBJ2-6 TRBV5-1 . TGCGCCAGCAGCGACCATGCCAGGGAGGGGGCGACTGGGGCCAACGTCCTGACTTTC CASSDHAREGATGANVLTF
many TRBJ2-1 TRBV12-3/TRBV12-4 TRBD2 TGTGCCAGCAGCTACCCCGGGAGGGAGGTGAGGTTCTTC CASSYPGREVRFF
many TRBJ1-2 TRBV2 TRBD1 TGTGCCAGCAGTGAGCGGACAGGGGGCATCTATGGCTACACCTTC CASSERTGGIYGYTF
. TRBJ2-2 TRBV6-1 TRBD2 TGTGCCAGCAGGGATCTAGCGGACACCGGGGAGCTGTTTTTT CASRDLADTGELFF
many TRBJ2-2 TRBV30 . TGTGCCTGGACCGAGGGTGCCGGGGAGCTGTTTTTT CAWTEGAGELFF
many TRBJ2-6 TRBV5-1 TRBD2 TGCGCCAGCAGCTTAGTGACCGGGGGGGCTGGGGCCAACGTCCTGACTTTC CASSLVTGGAGANVLTF
many TRBJ1-5 TRBV2 TRBD1 TGTGCCAGCGAGCGGGCAGGGGGCGGGCAGCCCCAGCATTTT CASERAGGGQPQHF
many TRBJ2-2 TRBV11-1 . TGTGCCAGCAGCTTGACCGCGAACACCGGGGAGCTGTTTTTT CASSLTANTGELFF
many TRBJ2-7 TRBV20-1 . TGCAGTGCTCCCCGGGAGTCCTACGAGCAGTACTTC CSAPRESYEQYF
. TRBJ2-2 TRBV20-1 TRBD1 TGCAGTGCGCGACAGGGGCGCGCGGGCACCGGGGAGCTGTTTTTT CSARQGRAGTGELFF
few TRBJ2-1 TRBV20-1 TRBD2 TGCAGTGCTGAACTAGCGGGAGTTGTGGATGGGCAGTTCTTC CSAELAGVVDGQFF
. TRBJ2-1 TRBV10-3 . TGTGCCATCAGTGTCCGGGCCATAGTCGACAATGAGCAGTTCTTC CAISVRAIVDNEQFF
. TRBJ2-7 TRBV4-1 . TGCGCCAGCAGCCCCCGCCAGGGAGGTAATCACGAGCAGTACTTC CASSPRQGGNHEQYF
many TRBJ2-2 TRBV15 . TGTGCCACCAGCAGAGATCTAGAGGGGCCGAGGACCGGGGAGCTGTTTTTT CATSRDLEGPRTGELFF
few TRBJ2-7 TRBV4-1 TRBD1 TGCGCCAGCAGCCACGGGACAGAGGGGGTCTACGAGCAGTACTTC CASSHGTEGVYEQYF
few TRBJ2-2 TRBV28 . TGTGCCAGCAGTGTCCCCCCCGGGGAGCTGTTTTTT CASSVPPGELFF
few TRBJ2-7 TRBV5-1 TRBD1 TGCGCCAGCACGGTCAGGGGGTCCTACGAGCAGTACTTC CASTVRGSYEQYF
many TRBJ2-1 TRBV7-9 TRBD1 TGTGCCAGCAGCCGACAGGGCGTCTCCTACAATGAGCAGTTCTTC CASSRQGVSYNEQFF
many TRBJ1-2 TRBV6-1 . TGTGCCAGCAGCGACCCGGGGAGGGGACGTGGCTACACCTTC CASSDPGRGRGYTF
few TRBJ2-3 TRBV9 . TGTGCCAGCAGACCAAGTGGGCGACCCGGAGATACGCAGTATTTT CASRPSGRPGDTQYF
. TRBJ2-1 TRBV27 . TGTGCCAGCAGTTGGGCAGGGAAGAATGAGCAGTTCTTC CASSWAGKNEQFF
many TRBJ1-5 TRBV2 . TGTGCCAGCAGTGTGACAGTTAGCAATCAGCCCCAGCATTTT CASSVTVSNQPQHF
many TRBJ2-7 TRBV20-1 . TGCAGTGCTACACGCCGGGCCCGCAATATCTACGAGCAGTACTTC CSATRRARNIYEQYF
few TRBJ2-1 TRBV19 TRBD2 TGTGCCAGTAGTGTATTAGCGGGAAGCAATGAGCAGTTCTTC CASSVLAGSNEQFF
many TRBJ1-1 TRBV20-1 . TGCAGTGCTAGCAGGGCAGGCACTGAAGCTTTCTTT CSASRAGTEAFF
many TRBJ2-1 TRBV7-9 . TGTGCCAGCAGCCCCAGACTATGGGATGAGCAGTTCTTC CASSPRLWDEQFF
. TRBJ2-5 TRBV28 . TGTGCCAGCAGTTTATCCCCACCCCAAGAGACCCAGTACTTC CASSLSPPQETQYF
few TRBJ2-2 TRBV5-4 TRBD1 TGTGCCAGCAGCTCAGACAGGACAGGGGGACCAACCGGGGAGCTGTTTTTT CASSSDRTGGPTGELFF
. TRBJ2-1 TRBV6-2/TRBV6-3 TRBD2 TGTGCCAGCAGTTCCAACCCAGCGGGAGGGCCTCATTATGAGCAGTTCTTC CASSSNPAGGPHYEQFF